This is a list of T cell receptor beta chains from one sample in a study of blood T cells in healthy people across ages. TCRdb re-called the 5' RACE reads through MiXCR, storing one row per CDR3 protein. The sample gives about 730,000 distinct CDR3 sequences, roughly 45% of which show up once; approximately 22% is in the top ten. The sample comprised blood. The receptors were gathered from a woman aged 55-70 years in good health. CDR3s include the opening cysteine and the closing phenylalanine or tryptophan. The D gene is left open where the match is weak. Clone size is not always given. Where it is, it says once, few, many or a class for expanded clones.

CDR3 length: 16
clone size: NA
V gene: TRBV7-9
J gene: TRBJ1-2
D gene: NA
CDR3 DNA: TGTGCCAGCAGCCCTCGACTCGGAGGGAGGAACCATGGCTACACCTTC
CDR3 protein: CASSPRLGGRNHGYTF

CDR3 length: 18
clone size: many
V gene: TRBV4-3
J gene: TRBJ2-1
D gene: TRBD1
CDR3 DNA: TGCGCCAGCAGGGACGGGACAGGCCCTGAGCTAGTCTACAATGAGCAGTTCTTC
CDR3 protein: CASRDGTGPELVYNEQFF

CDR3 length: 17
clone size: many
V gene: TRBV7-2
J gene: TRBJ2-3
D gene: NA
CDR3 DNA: TGTGCCAGCAGTCTAGACGGGGCCCCTTACTACACAGATACGCAGTATTTT
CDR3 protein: CASSLDGAPYYTDTQYF

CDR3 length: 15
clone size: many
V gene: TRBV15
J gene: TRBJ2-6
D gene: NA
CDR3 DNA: TGTGCCACCCACAAGGGGACCCCTGGGGCCAACGTCCTGACTTTC
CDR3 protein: CATHKGTPGANVLTF

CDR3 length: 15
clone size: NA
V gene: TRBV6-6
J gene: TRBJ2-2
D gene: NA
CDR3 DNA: TGTGCCAGCGCAGGGAACTCCCGGGCAACCGGGGAGCTGTTTTTT
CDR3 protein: CASAGNSRATGELFF

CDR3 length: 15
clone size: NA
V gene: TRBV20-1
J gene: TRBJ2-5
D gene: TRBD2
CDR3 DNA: TGCAGTGCTAGAGATCCCCGGGAGGGCGGGGAGACCCAGTACTTC
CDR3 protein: CSARDPREGGETQYF

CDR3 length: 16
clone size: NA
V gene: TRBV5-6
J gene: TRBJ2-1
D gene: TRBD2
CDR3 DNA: TGTGCCAGCAGCTTGGAATACAGCGGGGTCTACAATGAGCCGTTCTTC
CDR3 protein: CASSLEYSGVYNEPFF

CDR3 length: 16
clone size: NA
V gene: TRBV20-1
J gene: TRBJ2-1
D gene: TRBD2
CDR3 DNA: TGCAGTGCTGTGATGTTAGCGGGACGGACCTACAATGAGCAGTTCTTC
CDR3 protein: CSAVMLAGRTYNEQFF

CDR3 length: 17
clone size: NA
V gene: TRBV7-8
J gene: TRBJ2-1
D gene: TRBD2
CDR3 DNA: TGTGCCAGCAGCGGACGGTCGGGGCGGGAGATCACCAATGAGCAGTTCTTC
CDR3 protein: CASSGRSGREITNEQFF

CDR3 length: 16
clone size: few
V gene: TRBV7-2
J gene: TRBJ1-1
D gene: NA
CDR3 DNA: TGTGCCAGCAGCAAGCGTATGGGGACCCGGAACACTGAAGCTTTCTTT
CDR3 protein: CASSKRMGTRNTEAFF

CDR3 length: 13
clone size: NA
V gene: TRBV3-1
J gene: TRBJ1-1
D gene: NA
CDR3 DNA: TGTGCCAGCAGCCAGGGTATGGCCACTGAAGCTTTCTTT
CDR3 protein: CASSQGMATEAFF

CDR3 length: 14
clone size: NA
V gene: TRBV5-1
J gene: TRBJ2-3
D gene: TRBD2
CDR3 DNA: TGCGCCAGCAGGGATGGGACTAGCGTGGATACGCAGTATTTT
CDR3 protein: CASRDGTSVDTQYF

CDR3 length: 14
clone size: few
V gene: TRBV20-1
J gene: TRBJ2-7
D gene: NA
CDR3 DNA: TGCAGTGCTAAGGACGGACGAGGGAACAATGAGCAGTACTTC
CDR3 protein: CSAKDGRGNNEQYF

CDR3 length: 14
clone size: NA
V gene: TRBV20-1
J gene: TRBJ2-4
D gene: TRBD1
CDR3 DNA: TGCAGTGCTAGTTACAGGGGGGACAAAAACATTCAGTACTTC
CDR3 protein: CSASYRGDKNIQYF

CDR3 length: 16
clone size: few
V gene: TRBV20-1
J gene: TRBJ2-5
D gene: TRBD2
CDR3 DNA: TGCAGTGCGACGAGTTCTGGACTAGCGGGAGATTGGGAGCAGTACTTC
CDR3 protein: CSATSSGLAGDWEQYF

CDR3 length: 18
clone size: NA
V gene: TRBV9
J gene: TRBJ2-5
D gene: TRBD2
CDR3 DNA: TGTGCCAGCAGCGTTAGACCCGGGACTAGCGGGTCCGCGGAGACCCAGTACTTC
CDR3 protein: CASSVRPGTSGSAETQYF

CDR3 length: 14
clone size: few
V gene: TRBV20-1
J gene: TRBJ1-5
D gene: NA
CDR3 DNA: TGCAGTGCTCGAGACCGGGACACTCATCAGCCCCAGCATTTT
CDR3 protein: CSARDRDTHQPQHF

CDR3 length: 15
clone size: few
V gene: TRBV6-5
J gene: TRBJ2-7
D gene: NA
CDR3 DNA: TGTGCCGCCACCCGGAACAGGGACGGCAACTACGAGCAGTACTTC
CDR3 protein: CAATRNRDGNYEQYF

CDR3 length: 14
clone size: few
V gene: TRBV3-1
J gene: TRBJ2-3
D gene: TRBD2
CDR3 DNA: TGTGCCAGCAGCCTTAGCGGGATCACAGATACGCAGTATTTT
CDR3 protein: CASSLSGITDTQYF

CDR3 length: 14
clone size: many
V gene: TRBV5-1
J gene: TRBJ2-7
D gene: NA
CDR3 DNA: TGCGCCAGCAGCTTGGCCTTGAATGTCCACGAGCAGTACTTC
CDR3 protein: CASSLALNVHEQYF

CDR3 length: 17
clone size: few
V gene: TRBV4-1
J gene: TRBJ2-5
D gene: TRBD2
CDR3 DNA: TGCGCCAGCAGCCAAGGAATTAGCGGGAGTTGGCAAGAGACCCAGTACTTC
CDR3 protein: CASSQGISGSWQETQYF

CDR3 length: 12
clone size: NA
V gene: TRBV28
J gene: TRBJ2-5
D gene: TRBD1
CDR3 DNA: TGTGCCAGCAGAACAGGGGACCGGGGAAAGTACTTC
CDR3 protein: CASRTGDRGKYF

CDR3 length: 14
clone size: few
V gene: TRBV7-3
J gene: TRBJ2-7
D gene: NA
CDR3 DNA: TGTGCCAGCAGCTTAAGCGGGGAAACAGCCGAGCAGTACTTC
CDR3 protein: CASSLSGETAEQYF

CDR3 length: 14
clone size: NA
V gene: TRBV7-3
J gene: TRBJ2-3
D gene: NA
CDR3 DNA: TGTCCCGGGACCGGCACAGGTAGCACAGATACGCAGTATTTT
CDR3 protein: CPGTGTGSTDTQYF

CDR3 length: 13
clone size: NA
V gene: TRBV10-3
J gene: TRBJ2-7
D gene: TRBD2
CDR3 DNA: TGTGCCATCAGAGCGGGGGCGGCCTACGAGCAGTACTTC
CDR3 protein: CAIRAGAAYEQYF

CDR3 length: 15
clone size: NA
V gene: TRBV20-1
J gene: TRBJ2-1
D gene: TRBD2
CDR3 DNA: TGCAGTGCATCAATTAGCGGGGGACAGTACAATGAGCAGTTCTTC
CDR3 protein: CSASISGGQYNEQFF

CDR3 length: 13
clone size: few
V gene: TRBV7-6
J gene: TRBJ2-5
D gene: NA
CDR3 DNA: TGTGCCAGCAACAAAGGGGTCAGAGAGACCCAGTACTTC
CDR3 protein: CASNKGVRETQYF

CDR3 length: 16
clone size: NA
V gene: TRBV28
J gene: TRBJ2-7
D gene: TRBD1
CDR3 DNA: TGTGCCAGCAGTTATCGAGGAGACAGGGCCTCCTACGAGCAGTACTTC
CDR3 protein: CASSYRGDRASYEQYF

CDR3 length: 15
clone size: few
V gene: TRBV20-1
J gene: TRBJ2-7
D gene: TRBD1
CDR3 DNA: TGCAGTGCTCAACCACTACAGGGGGTCGGCGACGAGCAGTACTTC
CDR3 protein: CSAQPLQGVGDEQYF

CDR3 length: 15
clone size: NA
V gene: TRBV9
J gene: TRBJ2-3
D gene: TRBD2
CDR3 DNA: TGTGCCAGCAGCGCAAGCGGGGGGGGCACAGATACGCAGTATTTT
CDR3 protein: CASSASGGGTDTQYF

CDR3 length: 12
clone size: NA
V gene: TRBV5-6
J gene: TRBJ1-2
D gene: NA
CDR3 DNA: TGTGCCAACAGCGGCCCGGGGCCGGGCTACACCTTC
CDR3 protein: CANSGPGPGYTF

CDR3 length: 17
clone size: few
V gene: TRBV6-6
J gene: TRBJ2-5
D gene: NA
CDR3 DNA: TGTGCCAGCAGACCTCCTACGGGACTCGCTTCAGTCGAGACCCAGTACTTC
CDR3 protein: CASRPPTGLASVETQYF

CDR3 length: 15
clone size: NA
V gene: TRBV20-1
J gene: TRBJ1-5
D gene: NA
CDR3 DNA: TGCAGTGCAGGGGGGGGCCTGAATAGCAATCAGCCCCAGCATTTT
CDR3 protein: CSAGGGLNSNQPQHF

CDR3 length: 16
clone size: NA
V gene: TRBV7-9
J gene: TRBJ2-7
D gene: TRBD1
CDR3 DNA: TGTGCCAGCAGCTTATTTGTTGGGACAGCTGACTACAAGCAGTACTTC
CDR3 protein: CASSLFVGTADYKQYF

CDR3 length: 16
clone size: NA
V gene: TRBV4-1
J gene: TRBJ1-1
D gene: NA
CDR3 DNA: TGCGCCAGCAGCCAAGGGTACGGATCATTGTACACTGAAGCTTTCTTT
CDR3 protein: CASSQGYGSLYTEAFF

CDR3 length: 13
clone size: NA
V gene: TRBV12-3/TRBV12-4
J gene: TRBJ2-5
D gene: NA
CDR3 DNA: TGTGCCAGCGCTGAAAGTGGGTCGGAGACCCAGTACTTC
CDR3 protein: CASAESGSETQYF

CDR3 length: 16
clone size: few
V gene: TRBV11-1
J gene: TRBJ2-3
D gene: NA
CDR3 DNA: TGTGCCAGCAGCTTAGTGACGGGAGCGGGCGCAGATACGCAGTATTTT
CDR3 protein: CASSLVTGAGADTQYF

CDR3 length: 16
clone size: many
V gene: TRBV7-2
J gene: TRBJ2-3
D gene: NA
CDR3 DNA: TGTGCCAGCAGTCCGCTAGCGATCCGCAACCAAGATACGCAGTATTTT
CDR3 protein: CASSPLAIRNQDTQYF

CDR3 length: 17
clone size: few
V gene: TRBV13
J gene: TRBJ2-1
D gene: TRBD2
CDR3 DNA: TGTGCCAGCAGCCTTAGGACTAGCGGGGGGGGAAGAAATGAGCAGTTCTTC
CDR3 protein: CASSLRTSGGGRNEQFF

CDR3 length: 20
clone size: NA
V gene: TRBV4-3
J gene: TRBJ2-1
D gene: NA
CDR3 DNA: TGCGCCAGCAGCCAAGATCCCTCGGCGACCCACGGGGGCAAGGACTCTGAGCATTTCTTC
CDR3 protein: CASSQDPSATHGGKDSEHFF

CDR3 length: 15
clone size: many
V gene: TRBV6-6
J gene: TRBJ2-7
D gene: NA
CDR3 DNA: TGTGCCAGCAGTTACGGGACACCAGACTCCTACGAGCAGTACTTC
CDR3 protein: CASSYGTPDSYEQYF

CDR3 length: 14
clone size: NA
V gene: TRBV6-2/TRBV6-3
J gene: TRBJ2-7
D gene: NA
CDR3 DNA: TGTGCCAGCAGTTACCCCGACAGGCCCTACGAGCAGTACTTC
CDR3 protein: CASSYPDRPYEQYF

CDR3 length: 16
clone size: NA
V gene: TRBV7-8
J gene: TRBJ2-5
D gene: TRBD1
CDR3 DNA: TGTGCCAGCAGCTTAGTAAACAGGGGGAACCAAGAGACCCAGTACTTC
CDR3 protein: CASSLVNRGNQETQYF

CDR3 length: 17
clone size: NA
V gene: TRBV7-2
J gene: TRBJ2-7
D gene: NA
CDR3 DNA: TGTGCCAGCAGCTTAGAGGTCTCCTGGGCCACTAGAAGCGAGCAGTACTTC
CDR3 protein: CASSLEVSWATRSEQYF

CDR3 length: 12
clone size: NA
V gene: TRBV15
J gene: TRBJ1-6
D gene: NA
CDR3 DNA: TGTGCCATCCGAACGAGGGATTCACCCCTCCACTTT
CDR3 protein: CAIRTRDSPLHF

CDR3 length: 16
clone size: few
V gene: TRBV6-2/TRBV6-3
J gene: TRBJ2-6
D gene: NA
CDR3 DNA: TGTGCCAGCAGTTACTGGAGAGTATCCGGGGCCAACGTCCTGACTTTC
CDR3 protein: CASSYWRVSGANVLTF

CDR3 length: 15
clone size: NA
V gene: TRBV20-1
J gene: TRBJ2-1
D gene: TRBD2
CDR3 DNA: TGCAGTGCTAGACCCGCTAGCGGCTACTACAATGAGCAGTTCTTC
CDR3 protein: CSARPASGYYNEQFF

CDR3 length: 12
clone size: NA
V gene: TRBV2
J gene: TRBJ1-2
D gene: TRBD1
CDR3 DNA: TGTGCCAGTAGTGTAGGGGGCGAAGGCTACACCTTC
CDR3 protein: CASSVGGEGYTF

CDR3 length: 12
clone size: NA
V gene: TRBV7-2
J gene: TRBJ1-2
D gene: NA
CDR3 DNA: TGTGCCAGCAGCACCTATAACTATGGCTACACCTTC
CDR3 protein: CASSTYNYGYTF

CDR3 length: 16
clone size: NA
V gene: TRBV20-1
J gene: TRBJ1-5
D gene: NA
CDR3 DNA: TGCAGTGCTAGCCTCCCAGGGAGTAGAGGCAATCAGCCCCAGCATTTT
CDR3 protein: CSASLPGSRGNQPQHF